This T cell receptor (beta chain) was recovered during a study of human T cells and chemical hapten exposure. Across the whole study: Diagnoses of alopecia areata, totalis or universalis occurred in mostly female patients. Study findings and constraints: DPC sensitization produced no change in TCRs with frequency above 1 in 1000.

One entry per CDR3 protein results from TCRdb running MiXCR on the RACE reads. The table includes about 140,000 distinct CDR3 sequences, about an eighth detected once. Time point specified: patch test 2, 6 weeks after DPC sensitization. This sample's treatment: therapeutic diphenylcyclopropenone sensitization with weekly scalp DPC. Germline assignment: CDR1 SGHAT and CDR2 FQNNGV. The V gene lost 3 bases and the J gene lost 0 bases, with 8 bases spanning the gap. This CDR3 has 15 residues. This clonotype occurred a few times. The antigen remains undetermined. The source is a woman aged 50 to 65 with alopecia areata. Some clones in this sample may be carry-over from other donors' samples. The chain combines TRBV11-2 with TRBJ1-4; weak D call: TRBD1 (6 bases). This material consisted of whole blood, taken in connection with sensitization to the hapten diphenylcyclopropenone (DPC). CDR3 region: CASSFTGSTNEKLFF. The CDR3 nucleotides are TGTGCCAGCAGCTTCACAGGGTCAACTAATGAAAAACTGTTTTTT.